Each of the 25 T cell receptor beta chains below was sequenced from the same sample in a study of blood T cells in healthy people across ages. The second PCR ran roughly 7 to 12 cycles with a sample-barcoded 5' primer and J-beta primers. TCRdb fed the 5' RACE reads into MiXCR, producing one record per CDR3 protein. The table records 250,000 to 300,000 distinct CDR3 sequences, roughly 26% of them present only once. Sequenced: blood. These receptor sequences come from a woman aged 65 to 85 in good health.

This clonotype was counted only a few times. The V and J genes are TRBV5-1 and TRBJ2-1; 7 bases line up with TRBD2. CDR1 and CDR2 from the germline V gene are SGHRS and YFSETQ. CDR3 length equals 14 residues. V lost 6 bases, J lost 4 bases, and 7 bases stayed unmatched. The CDR3 is CASTWDYLYNEQFF. The CDR3 DNA follows: TGCGCCAGCACGTGGGACTACTTATACAATGAGCAGTTCTTC.

The gene calls are TRBV12-3 or TRBV12-4 and TRBJ1-1; TRBD1 matches at 10 bases. The CDR3 contains 14 residues. V lost 4 bases, J lost 4 bases, and 3 bases stayed unmatched. The chain's CDR3 is CASSSGQGFTEAFF. DNA for the CDR3: TGTGCCAGCAGTTCGGGACAGGGGTTCACTGAAGCTTTCTTT.

The V gene is TRBV13, the J gene TRBJ1-4; possible D gene TRBD1, 6 bases. CDR3 length: 18 amino acids. Germline CDR1 reads PRHDT; CDR2 reads FYEKMQ (reference sequence). The V gene lost 3 bases and the J gene lost 0 bases, with 17 bases spanning the gap. Written as DNA, the CDR3 is TGTGCCAGCAGCTTCGTAGGGCAGGGGATGGCAACTAATGAAAAACTGTTTTTT. Protein: CASSFVGQGMATNEKLFF.

V and J are TRBV10-3 and TRBJ1-2; 11 nucleotides line up with TRBD1. Trimming took 2 bases from V and 6 from J; bases not matched to a gene: 5. This CDR3 region has 15 residues. CDR1 and CDR2 (germline): ENHRY, SYGVKD. Here the CDR3 reads CAISERRTGGDGYTF. The CDR3 region has the DNA TGTGCCATCAGTGAGCGTCGGACAGGGGGCGATGGCTACACCTTC.

This clonotype was observed a few times. CDR3 residues: CASSLTGPLGGYTF. The CDR3 nucleotides are TGTGCCAGCAGTTTAACAGGGCCCCTTGGGGGCTACACCTTC. The V call is TRBV28, the J call TRBJ1-2, with a weak D call TRBD1 (6 bases). Germline V gene data show CDR1 as MDHEN and CDR2 as SYDVKM. The V end was cut by 2 bases, the J end by 8 bases, with 15 bases between. The CDR3 spans 14 residues.

V and J are TRBV5-1 and TRBJ1-1; TRBD1 aligns across 8 bases. V lost 4 bases, J lost 4 bases, and 6 bases stayed unmatched. This CDR3 is built from 14 residues. The germline V gene has CDR1 SGHRS and CDR2 YFSETQ. CDR3 sequence: CASSLFGQGTEAFF. CDR3 bases: TGCGCCAGCAGCCTTTTCGGACAGGGCACTGAAGCTTTCTTT.

This clonotype was seen only a few times. J is TRBJ2-5 and V is TRBV21-1. TRBV21-1 is a known pseudogene. This CDR3 contains 15 residues. In nucleotides, the CDR3 is TGTGCCAGCAGCAAATCTTATCGGCCTCAAGAGACCCAGTACTTC. Protein: CASSKSYRPQETQYF.

This clonotype was detected only a few times. The genes are TRBV4-1 and TRBJ1-2; the D is unclear. Germline CDR1 and CDR2: MGHRA and YSYEKL. The CDR3 is made up of 15 amino acids. With 3 bases removed from V and 4 bases from J, the gap between germline ends came to 15 bases. The CDR3 spells CASSQEGRSFYGYTF. The CDR3 nucleotides are TGCGCCAGCAGCCAGGAGGGCCGCTCGTTCTATGGCTACACCTTC.

This chain uses TRBV4-2 with TRBJ1-1; D is uncertain. The CDR3 consists of 16 residues. CDR1 and CDR2 (germline): LGHNA, YNFKEQ. V lost 3 bases to trimming and J lost 0 bases, with 14 bases between them. Written as DNA, the CDR3 is TGTGCCAGCAGCCAGCCCCCGGCGGGTGTGAACACTGAAGCTTTCTTT. Translated, it gives CASSQPPAGVNTEAFF.

This clonotype was seen repeatedly, ten times or more. V and J are TRBV28 and TRBJ2-4; the match to TRBD1 covers 7 bases. Germline CDR1 MDHEN, CDR2 SYDVKM. The CDR3 has 16 residues. V lost 6 bases to trimming and J lost 1 base; unmatched junction nucleotides: 9. The CDR3 sequence: CASRETGLVAKNIQYF. CDR3 DNA sequence: TGTGCCAGCAGGGAGACAGGGTTAGTGGCCAAAAACATTCAGTACTTC.

This clonotype was picked up many times. The chain combines TRBV9 with TRBJ2-7; D gene ambiguous. V was shortened by 4 bases and J by 5 bases, with 16 bases between the two germline ends. Germline CDR1 reads SGDLS; CDR2 reads YYNGEE. CDR3 length: 14 amino acids. CDR3 amino acids: CASSPPSAPNEQYF. The CDR3 nucleotides read TGTGCCAGCAGCCCTCCCTCTGCGCCCAACGAGCAGTACTTC.

The chain combines TRBV5-1 with TRBJ1-2; 7 bases line up with TRBD1. CDR3 length: 14 residues. CDR1 SGHRS and CDR2 YFSETQ come from the germline V gene. After removal of 4 bases from V and 4 bases from J, the junction contained 7 bases not matched to a gene. The CDR3 coding sequence is TGCGCCAGCAGCGCCGGGACAGTAGGCTATGGCTACACCTTC. Translation gives CASSAGTVGYGYTF.

The table lists this clonotype with a few counts. V usage is TRBV15 and J usage is TRBJ2-2; D gene uncertain. The CDR3 extends over 15 amino acids. The V gene's germline CDR1 is LNHNV and CDR2 YYDKDF (reference sequence). Trimming removed 1 base from V and 6 bases from J, with 12 bases in between. Here the CDR3 reads CATSRGTILSGELFF. As DNA, the CDR3 is TGTGCCACCAGCAGAGGGACCATCCTATCCGGGGAGCTGTTTTTT. Using reference TRBV15 and TRBJ2-2 for the parts outside the CDR3, the full variable domain is DAMVIQNPRYQVTQFGKPVTLSCSQTLNHNVMYWYQQKSSQAPKLLFHYYDKDFNNEADTPDNFQSRRPNTSFCFLDIRSPGLGDTAMYLCATSRGTILSGELFFGEGSRLTVL.

This chain uses TRBV7-6 with TRBJ2-2, with 10 bases matching TRBD2. The length of the CDR3 is 15 residues. The ends lost 6 bases at V and 7 bases at J; junction bases unmatched: 8. From germline, CDR1 is SGHVS and CDR2 FNYEAQ. This CDR3 is CASSLSGRWIGELFF. The CDR3 region has the DNA TGTGCCAGCAGTCTTAGCGGGAGGTGGATCGGGGAGCTGTTTTTT.

The chain joins TRBV5-4 to TRBJ2-3, with D possibly called TRBD1 or TRBD2 (7 bases each). The V and J ends lost 4 bases and 1 base respectively, with 19 bases between them. CDR3 length: 17 amino acids. CDR1 SGHNT and CDR2 YYREEE come from the germline V gene (reference sequence). The CDR3 loop reads CASSPQGGYVGTDTQYF. CDR3 DNA sequence: TGTGCCAGCAGCCCCCAGGGGGGGTATGTTGGCACAGATACGCAGTATTTT.

This rearrangement joins TRBV29-1 to TRBJ2-5, with D uncertain. The end of the DNA fits TRBJ2-1 better, so the J call may be wrong. The CDR3 sequence is 12 residues long. Per germline, CDR1 SQVTM and CDR2 ANQGSEA. CDR3 bases: TGCAGCGTTGCGGTCGGCTTTAATGAGCAGTTCTTC. This gives the protein CSVAVGFNEQFF.

This clonotype occurred a few times. The chain carries TRBV20-1 and TRBJ1-4, with D perhaps TRBD1 (5 bases). V lost 0 bases, J lost 11 bases, and 13 bases lay in between. Looked up from germline, CDR1 is DFQATT and CDR2 is SNEGSKA (reference sequence). The CDR3 consists of 13 residues. The CDR3 DNA sequence: TGCAGTGCTAGAGAGCGACCCCGGGGGAAACTGTTTTTT. As protein: CSARERPRGKLFF.

Only a few counts were recorded for this clonotype. The chain is built from TRBV28 and TRBJ2-7, with D possibly TRBD2 on 9 matching bases. The CDR3 is 16 amino acids. CDR1 is MDHEN and CDR2 is SYDVKM in the germline V gene. V lost 8 bases and J 3 bases, leaving 23 bases between the germline ends. In DNA form, the CDR3 reads TGTGCCAGCGGTGGACAGGGAGGCGGGAGGGGCTACGAGCAGTACTTC. Translation: CASGGQGGGRGYEQYF.

This clonotype was counted a few times. DNA of the CDR3: TGTGCCAGCAGCCAAGGGATACTAGTATACCAAGAGACCCAGTACTTC. Its translation is CASSQGILVYQETQYF. The chain couples TRBV14 to TRBJ2-5; a weak D match, TRBD2 (5 bases). The V end was cut by 1 base, the J end by 0 bases, with 12 bases between. The germline gives CDR1 SGHDN, CDR2 FVKESK. CDR3 length: 16 residues. Full variable domain (remainder filled in from reference TRBV14 and TRBJ2-5): EAGVTQFPSHSVIEKGQTVTLRCDPISGHDNLYWYRRVMGKEIKFLLHFVKESKQDESGMPNNRFLAERTGGTYSTLKVQPAELEDSGVYFCASSQGILVYQETQYFGPGTRLLVL.

This chain joins TRBV5-1 and TRBJ2-1; D is perhaps TRBD1 (6 bases). V gave up 2 bases and J gave up 10 bases, with 10 bases separating them. Germline V gives CDR1 SGHRS, CDR2 YFSETQ. This CDR3 comprises 12 residues. CDR3 bases: TGCGCCAGCAGCTTTACAGGGCCGGAGCAGTTCTTC. The encoded protein is CASSFTGPEQFF.

The J gene is TRBJ2-5, the V gene TRBV7-3; D perhaps matches TRBD1 (7 bases). V was trimmed by 1 base and J by 2 bases, leaving 11 bases between them. The germline V gene has CDR1 SGHTA and CDR2 FQGTGA. The CDR3 consists of 15 residues. Here the CDR3 reads CASSLSAGQQETQYF. Written as DNA, the CDR3 is TGTGCCAGCAGCTTAAGTGCGGGACAGCAAGAGACCCAGTACTTC.

This clonotype was observed many times. The chain joins TRBV29-1 to TRBJ2-7, with D maybe TRBD2 (6 bases). Germline V gene lookup returns CDR1 SQVTM and CDR2 ANQGSEA. The CDR3 consists of 14 residues. V was clipped by 5 bases and J by 1 base, with 15 bases between them. CDR3 bases: TGCAGCGTTAGCCCCCCGGGAGCGTCCTACGAGCAGTACTTC. This encodes CSVSPPGASYEQYF.

In its sample, this clonotype was seen many times. The rearrangement uses TRBV18 and TRBJ1-1, with TRBD1 identical over 8 bases. Germline V CDR1 and CDR2: KGHSH, LQKENI. V lost 6 bases, J lost 5 bases, and 5 bases stayed unmatched. This CDR3 is 13 amino acids long. This CDR3 reads CASSHRGDTEAFF. The CDR3 DNA reads TGTGCCAGCTCTCACAGGGGGGATACTGAAGCTTTCTTT.

This chain uses TRBV28 with TRBJ1-1; D is uncertain. This CDR3 is 14 amino acids long. The V gene lost 7 bases and the J gene lost 10 bases, with 22 bases spanning the gap. Germline V gives CDR1 MDHEN, CDR2 SYDVKM. The CDR3 loop is CASIPFSLPGAAFF. The CDR3 nucleotides read TGTGCCAGCATCCCCTTCTCTCTACCCGGCGCAGCTTTCTTT.

This clonotype was detected only a few times. The genes are TRBV7-2 and TRBJ2-3; 11 bases match TRBD2. The CDR3 is 19 residues long. Germline CDR1 SGHTA, CDR2 FQGNSA. Losses at the gene ends were 1 base for V and 0 bases for J; bases not matched to a gene: 9. CDR3 protein: CASSLDGLAGGPSTDTQYF. CDR3 in DNA: TGTGCCAGCAGCTTAGACGGGCTAGCGGGAGGCCCTAGCACAGATACGCAGTATTTT.